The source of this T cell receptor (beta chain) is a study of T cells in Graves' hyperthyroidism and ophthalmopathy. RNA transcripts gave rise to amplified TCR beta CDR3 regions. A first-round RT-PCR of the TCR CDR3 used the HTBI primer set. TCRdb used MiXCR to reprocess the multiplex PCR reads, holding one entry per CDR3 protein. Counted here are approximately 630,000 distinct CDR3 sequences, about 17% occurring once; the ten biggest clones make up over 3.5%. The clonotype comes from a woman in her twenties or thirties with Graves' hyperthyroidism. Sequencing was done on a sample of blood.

The chain's CDR3 is CASGGGGWGTDTQYF. The CDR3, as DNA: TGTGCCAGCGGGGGAGGAGGGTGGGGCACAGATACGCAGTATTTT. The chain carries TRBV7-9 and TRBJ2-3; D may be TRBD2 (6 bases). Trimming stripped 8 bases from V and 1 base from J, with 16 bases between. This CDR3 is 15 amino acids long. Germline V gene sequence: CDR1 SEHNR, CDR2 FQNEAQ (reference sequence).